These T cell receptor beta chains were read from a single sample in a study of T cell responses to AZD1222 COVID-19 vaccine. Repertoires were generated with immunoSEQ multiplex PCR, while TCRdb's copy carries only in-frame clones and drops some. The sample has about 120,000 clones; 85% to 90% are singletons. The sample consisted of peripheral blood, taken on day 0 of AZD1222 vaccination. These TCRs come from an adult in good health. CDR3s include the opening cysteine and the closing phenylalanine or tryptophan. The D gene is left open where the match is weak. Some rows mark clone size as missing; the rest say once, few, many or name a class of expanded clone.

j_gene | d_gene | v_gene | abundance | CDR3aa | CDR3nt
TRBJ2-7 | TRBD2 | TRBV19 | NA | CASSTTSGSSYEQYF | TGTGCCAGTAGTACAACTAGCGGGAGCTCCTACGAGCAGTACTTC
TRBJ1-1 | NA | TRBV6-5 | once | CASSYAGRGDTEAFF | TGTGCCAGCAGTTACGCAGGGCGGGGGGACACTGAAGCTTTCTTT
TRBJ2-1 | TRBD1 | TRBV6-1 | NA | CASSEEGQGFWDEQFF | TGTGCCAGCAGTGAGGAGGGACAGGGGTTCTGGGATGAGCAGTTCTTC
TRBJ1-1 | TRBD1 | TRBV27 | NA | CASSPLWTGDKAEAFF | TGTGCCAGCAGTCCGCTATGGACAGGGGATAAAGCTGAAGCTTTCTTT
TRBJ1-4 | NA | TRBV11-2 | NA | CASSSGGATNEKLFF | TGTGCCAGCAGCTCCGGGGGTGCAACTAATGAAAAACTGTTTTTT
TRBJ2-5 | TRBD2 | TRBV7-9 | NA | CASSFLRLAGETQYF | TGTGCCAGCAGCTTTTTGAGACTAGCGGGGGAGACCCAGTACTTC
TRBJ1-2 | NA | TRBV25-1 | NA | CASSELGPRPGYTF | TGTGCCAGCAGTGAATTGGGCCCCAGGCCTGGCTACACCTTC
TRBJ1-4 | NA | TRBV19 | NA | CASSIPRGGEKLFF | TGTGCCAGTAGTATACCCAGGGGTGGTGAAAAACTGTTTTTT
TRBJ2-2 | NA | TRBV27 | NA | CASSPPSMLNTGELFF | TGTGCCAGCAGTCCTCCCAGCATGCTGAACACCGGGGAGCTGTTTTTT
TRBJ1-1 | NA | TRBV7-3 | NA | CASSPPGVTEAFF | TGTGCCAGCAGCCCCCCAGGGGTAACTGAAGCTTTCTTT
TRBJ1-1 | NA | TRBV7-8 | NA | CASSNSGGRSTEAFF | TGTGCCAGCAGCAATTCGGGCGGCAGGTCAACTGAAGCTTTCTTT
TRBJ2-7 | TRBD2 | TRBV19 | NA | CASSTGGGTEQYF | TGTGCCAGTAGTACCGGCGGGGGGACCGAGCAGTACTTC
TRBJ1-6 | NA | TRBV2 | NA | CASSDEGLKNSPLHF | TGTGCCAGCAGTGACGAGGGGCTCAAAAATTCACCCCTCCACTTT
TRBJ2-7 | TRBD1 | TRBV6-1 | NA | CASSELRGQGFDEQYF | TGTGCCAGCAGTGAACTTCGGGGACAGGGGTTCGACGAGCAGTACTTC
TRBJ1-6 | TRBD1 | TRBV29-1 | NA | CSVADRDNSPLHF | TGCAGCGTTGCCGACAGGGATAATTCACCCCTCCACTTT
TRBJ1-5 | TRBD1 | TRBV6-6 | few | CASSPDRDQPQHF | TGTGCCAGCAGTCCGGACAGGGATCAGCCCCAGCATTTT
TRBJ2-6 | NA | TRBV4-3 | few | CASSQDGDNSGANVLTF | TGCGCCAGCAGCCAAGATGGGGACAACTCTGGGGCCAACGTCCTGACTTTC
TRBJ1-4 | TRBD1 | TRBV6-5 | NA | CASSSGQVNNEKLFF | TGTGCCAGCAGTTCGGGACAGGTGAATAATGAAAAACTGTTTTTT
TRBJ1-2 | NA | TRBV7-2 | NA | CASSLAQTGINYGYTF | TGTGCCAGCAGCTTAGCGCAAACAGGGATTAACTATGGCTACACCTTC
TRBJ1-2 | NA | TRBV6-5 | NA | CASSYNAYYGYTF | TGTGCCAGCAGTTACAACGCCTACTATGGCTACACCTTC
TRBJ2-7 | TRBD2 | TRBV7-9 | NA | CASSSGTTYEQYF | TGTGCCAGCAGCTCCGGGACTACCTACGAGCAGTACTTC
TRBJ1-1 | NA | TRBV19 | NA | CASSDQYREGKTFF | TGTGCCAGTAGTGATCAGTATAGGGAAGGGAAGACTTTCTTT
TRBJ1-2 | NA | TRBV5-1 | NA | CASRLSGGANYGYTF | TGCGCCAGCAGGCTCAGTGGGGGCGCTAACTATGGCTACACCTTC
TRBJ1-2 | NA | TRBV6-1 | NA | CASSEVDSRGYTF | TGTGCCAGCAGTGAAGTCGACAGTAGGGGCTACACCTTC
TRBJ2-3 | NA | TRBV15 | NA | CATSRSRGERRSTDTQYF | TGTGCCACCAGCAGATCGAGGGGGGAGCGGCGAAGCACAGATACGCAGTATTTT